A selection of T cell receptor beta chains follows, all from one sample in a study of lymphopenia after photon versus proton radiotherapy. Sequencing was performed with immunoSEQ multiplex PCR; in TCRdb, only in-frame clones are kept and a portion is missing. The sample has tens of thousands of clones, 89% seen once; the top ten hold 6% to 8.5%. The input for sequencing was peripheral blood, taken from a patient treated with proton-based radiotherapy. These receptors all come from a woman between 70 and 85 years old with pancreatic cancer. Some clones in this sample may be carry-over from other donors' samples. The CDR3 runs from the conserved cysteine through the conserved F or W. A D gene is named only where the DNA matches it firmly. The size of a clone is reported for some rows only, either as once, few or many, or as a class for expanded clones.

cdr3_nt: TGTGCCAGCAGCCAACAGCTAGCGGGAGCCCAAGAGACCCAGTACTTC
cdr3_aa: CASSQQLAGAQETQYF
d_call: TRBD2
v_call: TRBV14
j_call: TRBJ2-5
clone_size: few

cdr3_nt: TGTGCCAGCAGCCGACAGGGGGCAAGCACAGATACGCAGTATTTT
cdr3_aa: CASSRQGASTDTQYF
d_call: TRBD1
v_call: TRBV7-8
j_call: TRBJ2-3
clone_size: -

cdr3_nt: TGCAGCGTCAATCCGAGCGGGAAGGGCCCTGGGGAGACCCAGTACTTC
cdr3_aa: CSVNPSGKGPGETQYF
d_call: TRBD2
v_call: TRBV29-1
j_call: TRBJ2-5
clone_size: -

cdr3_nt: TGTGCCAGCAGTGAAAGCGTCTGGGCGGCCTCCTACAATGAGCAGTTCTTC
cdr3_aa: CASSESVWAASYNEQFF
d_call: -
v_call: TRBV2
j_call: TRBJ2-1
clone_size: -

cdr3_nt: TGTGCCAGCAGCTTGCTGGCAGGGTCCCCTCTCGAGCAGTACTTC
cdr3_aa: CASSLLAGSPLEQYF
d_call: -
v_call: TRBV7-9
j_call: TRBJ2-7
clone_size: -

cdr3_nt: TGTGCCTGGAGACTAGCGGGAGGTAGTGAGCAGTTCTTC
cdr3_aa: CAWRLAGGSEQFF
d_call: TRBD2
v_call: TRBV30
j_call: TRBJ2-1
clone_size: once

cdr3_nt: TGTGCCAGCAGCTTAGCGCCCCTAGCGGGAGGTAATGAGCAGTTCTTC
cdr3_aa: CASSLAPLAGGNEQFF
d_call: TRBD2
v_call: TRBV7-9
j_call: TRBJ2-1
clone_size: -

cdr3_nt: TGTGCCAGCAGCCTTGCGGGTATCGGGGAGCTGTTTTTT
cdr3_aa: CASSLAGIGELFF
d_call: -
v_call: TRBV28
j_call: TRBJ2-2
clone_size: -

cdr3_nt: TGCAGCGTTGAAGATCCGGCTAGTTACAATGAGCAGTTCTTC
cdr3_aa: CSVEDPASYNEQFF
d_call: -
v_call: TRBV29-1
j_call: TRBJ2-1
clone_size: -

cdr3_nt: TGTGCCAGCAGTCCCGGGGGCGATGAGCAGTTCTTC
cdr3_aa: CASSPGGDEQFF
d_call: -
v_call: TRBV27
j_call: TRBJ2-1
clone_size: few

cdr3_nt: TGTGCCAGCAACCAGGGGGGTAGCACAGATACGCAGTATTTT
cdr3_aa: CASNQGGSTDTQYF
d_call: -
v_call: TRBV10-3
j_call: TRBJ2-3
clone_size: -

cdr3_nt: TGTGCCAGCAGAGCGGGAGGAAGTGCCGGGGAGCTGTTTTTT
cdr3_aa: CASRAGGSAGELFF
d_call: TRBD2
v_call: TRBV6-5
j_call: TRBJ2-2
clone_size: -

cdr3_nt: TGTGCCAGTAGTGAGGGACAGGGTTCCTACGAGCAGTACTTC
cdr3_aa: CASSEGQGSYEQYF
d_call: TRBD1
v_call: TRBV19
j_call: TRBJ2-7
clone_size: -

cdr3_nt: TGTGCCTGGAGCGCAACGGGGTTTATGAAAAACATTCAGTACTTC
cdr3_aa: CAWSATGFMKNIQYF
d_call: -
v_call: TRBV30
j_call: TRBJ2-4
clone_size: -

cdr3_nt: TGTGCCAGCAGCGAACTGACCCTGGCGAACACTGAAGCTTTCTTT
cdr3_aa: CASSELTLANTEAFF
d_call: -
v_call: TRBV7-9
j_call: TRBJ1-1
clone_size: -

cdr3_nt: TGCGCCAGCAGTCAATCGGCGTCGATTTCGGACACTGAAGCTTTCTTT
cdr3_aa: CASSQSASISDTEAFF
d_call: -
v_call: TRBV23-1
j_call: TRBJ1-1
clone_size: -

cdr3_nt: TGTGCCAGCTCACCACCCGAGGGGTGGAATTCACCCCTCCACTTT
cdr3_aa: CASSPPEGWNSPLHF
d_call: -
v_call: TRBV18
j_call: TRBJ1-6
clone_size: few

cdr3_nt: TGTGCCAGCAGTGAATTCCGGCGGGAGGAGGGCAATGAGCAGTTCTTC
cdr3_aa: CASSEFRREEGNEQFF
d_call: TRBD2
v_call: TRBV6-1
j_call: TRBJ2-1
clone_size: -

cdr3_nt: TGTGCCAGCAGTTCCTGGACAGGGAGAAATTCACCCCTCCACTTT
cdr3_aa: CASSSWTGRNSPLHF
d_call: TRBD1
v_call: TRBV27
j_call: TRBJ1-6
clone_size: -

cdr3_nt: TGTGCCAGCATGAGGGAGTTTCGGGGTGAAAAACTGTTTTTT
cdr3_aa: CASMREFRGEKLFF
d_call: -
v_call: TRBV19
j_call: TRBJ1-4
clone_size: -

cdr3_nt: TGCGCCAGCAGCTTGGCCGTTACAGGGGGAAAAGAAAAACTGTTTTTT
cdr3_aa: CASSLAVTGGKEKLFF
d_call: TRBD1
v_call: TRBV5-1
j_call: TRBJ1-4
clone_size: -

cdr3_nt: TGTGCCAGCAGGGCACGCGGGACAGCCGCCTACGAGCAGTACTTC
cdr3_aa: CASRARGTAAYEQYF
d_call: -
v_call: TRBV6-5
j_call: TRBJ2-7
clone_size: -

cdr3_nt: TGTGCCAGCACTTCCCTTGGCGGGAGGGAGTCCAGGACCACCGGGGAGCTGTTTTTT
cdr3_aa: CASTSLGGRESRTTGELFF
d_call: TRBD2
v_call: TRBV28
j_call: TRBJ2-2
clone_size: once

cdr3_nt: TGTGCCAGCGAAGCAGGGGGTCCGGGGGAGCAGTACTTC
cdr3_aa: CASEAGGPGEQYF
d_call: TRBD1
v_call: TRBV7-9
j_call: TRBJ2-7
clone_size: -

cdr3_nt: TGCGCCAGCAGCGAGTTAGCGGGAACAGATACGCAGTATTTT
cdr3_aa: CASSELAGTDTQYF
d_call: TRBD2
v_call: TRBV5-1
j_call: TRBJ2-3
clone_size: -

cdr3_nt: TGCAGTGCTAGAGAAGGAAGAAAACTGTTTTTT
cdr3_aa: CSAREGRKLFF
d_call: -
v_call: TRBV20-1
j_call: TRBJ1-4
clone_size: -

cdr3_nt: TGTGCCAGCAGGCGTGACGCGACTTTTGGGGAAAAACTGTTTTTT
cdr3_aa: CASRRDATFGEKLFF
d_call: -
v_call: TRBV6-5
j_call: TRBJ1-4
clone_size: -

cdr3_nt: TGCAGCGGTTCGACTAGCGGGCAAGGGAATGAGCAGTTCTTC
cdr3_aa: CSGSTSGQGNEQFF
d_call: TRBD2
v_call: TRBV29-1
j_call: TRBJ2-1
clone_size: -

cdr3_nt: TGTGCCAGCAGTTCACTGACTTTCTCCCGGGGACAGGAAGGGGTCTATGGCTACACCTTC
cdr3_aa: CASSSLTFSRGQEGVYGYTF
d_call: TRBD1
v_call: TRBV27
j_call: TRBJ1-2
clone_size: once

cdr3_nt: TGTGCCAGCAGCGGATTGGATACGCAGTATTTT
cdr3_aa: CASSGLDTQYF
d_call: -
v_call: TRBV13
j_call: TRBJ2-3
clone_size: -

cdr3_nt: TGTGCCAGCAGCTTAAAAGGGGGCGCGGCTGAAGCTTTCTTT
cdr3_aa: CASSLKGGAAEAFF
d_call: TRBD1
v_call: TRBV7-9
j_call: TRBJ1-1
clone_size: -

cdr3_nt: TGTGCCAGCAGTTTAAGGACAGACTACAATGAGCAGTTCTTC
cdr3_aa: CASSLRTDYNEQFF
d_call: -
v_call: TRBV28
j_call: TRBJ2-1
clone_size: -

cdr3_nt: TGTGCCAGCAGTTTATCACCGGGACTAGGTTCCTCCTACGAGCAGTACTTC
cdr3_aa: CASSLSPGLGSSYEQYF
d_call: TRBD2
v_call: TRBV28
j_call: TRBJ2-7
clone_size: -

cdr3_nt: TGTGCCAGCACCTCGCCAGGGGCTGATACGCAGTATTTT
cdr3_aa: CASTSPGADTQYF
d_call: -
v_call: TRBV5-4
j_call: TRBJ2-3
clone_size: -

cdr3_nt: TGTGCCAGCAGTCCCCCGGGGTACTATGGCTACACCTTC
cdr3_aa: CASSPPGYYGYTF
d_call: -
v_call: TRBV28
j_call: TRBJ1-2
clone_size: -

cdr3_nt: TGTGCCAGCAGGGGCCCTAGCACAGATACGCAGTATTTT
cdr3_aa: CASRGPSTDTQYF
d_call: -
v_call: TRBV9
j_call: TRBJ2-3
clone_size: -

cdr3_nt: TGTGCCAGCAGCTTATGGACAGGGGAGTCTGGAAACACCATATATTTT
cdr3_aa: CASSLWTGESGNTIYF
d_call: TRBD1
v_call: TRBV7-6
j_call: TRBJ1-3
clone_size: -

cdr3_nt: TGTGCCAGCAGCGGTACCCGGGCGATAAATGAAAAACTGTTTTTT
cdr3_aa: CASSGTRAINEKLFF
d_call: -
v_call: TRBV5-6
j_call: TRBJ1-4
clone_size: -

cdr3_nt: TGTGCCAGCAGTGGACTAGCGGGAGGGCGCAATGAGCAGTTCTTC
cdr3_aa: CASSGLAGGRNEQFF
d_call: TRBD2
v_call: TRBV6-4
j_call: TRBJ2-1
clone_size: -

cdr3_nt: TGTGCCAGCTCACCATTCGACAGCGGCACAGATACGCAGTATTTT
cdr3_aa: CASSPFDSGTDTQYF
d_call: -
v_call: TRBV18
j_call: TRBJ2-3
clone_size: -

cdr3_nt: TGTGCTGGACAGACAGGACCCAATGAAAAACTGTTTTTT
cdr3_aa: CAGQTGPNEKLFF
d_call: -
v_call: TRBV30
j_call: TRBJ1-4
clone_size: -

cdr3_nt: TGTGCTAGTGGTTTGATACAGGGGCCCCACAATGAGCAGTTCTTC
cdr3_aa: CASGLIQGPHNEQFF
d_call: TRBD1
v_call: TRBV12-5
j_call: TRBJ2-1
clone_size: -

cdr3_nt: TGCGCCAGCAGTAAGATAATTGGGGCCTCCCTGCCCTACGAGCAGTACTTC
cdr3_aa: CASSKIIGASLPYEQYF
d_call: -
v_call: TRBV5-1
j_call: TRBJ2-7
clone_size: -

cdr3_nt: TGTGCCAGCAGAAAGGACAGCCGCTCTGGAAACACCATATATTTT
cdr3_aa: CASRKDSRSGNTIYF
d_call: -
v_call: TRBV6-5
j_call: TRBJ1-3
clone_size: -

cdr3_nt: TGTGCCAGCAGCTTGTTCGTACAAGAGACCCAGTACTTC
cdr3_aa: CASSLFVQETQYF
d_call: -
v_call: TRBV5-6
j_call: TRBJ2-5
clone_size: few

cdr3_nt: TGTGCCAGCAGTCCATTCACCTCTGGAAACACCATATATTTT
cdr3_aa: CASSPFTSGNTIYF
d_call: -
v_call: TRBV28
j_call: TRBJ1-3
clone_size: -

cdr3_nt: TGTGCCAGCTCACCGGGTGGAATCCCTAATGAAAAACTGTTTTTT
cdr3_aa: CASSPGGIPNEKLFF
d_call: -
v_call: TRBV18
j_call: TRBJ1-4
clone_size: -

cdr3_nt: TGTGCCACCGATACAGGGGACACCGGGGAGCTGTTTTTT
cdr3_aa: CATDTGDTGELFF
d_call: TRBD1
v_call: TRBV28
j_call: TRBJ2-2
clone_size: -

cdr3_nt: TGCAGCGTACAAGGGACAGGGGGCACCGGGGAGCTGTTTTTT
cdr3_aa: CSVQGTGGTGELFF
d_call: TRBD1
v_call: TRBV29-1
j_call: TRBJ2-2
clone_size: -

cdr3_nt: TGTGCCAGTAGTGTAACGGGACTAATAGCAGGAGATACGCAGTATTTT
cdr3_aa: CASSVTGLIAGDTQYF
d_call: TRBD2
v_call: TRBV19
j_call: TRBJ2-3
clone_size: few

cdr3_nt: TGCGCCAGCAGTGAAGGGAAGGGCTACACCTTC
cdr3_aa: CASSEGKGYTF
d_call: -
v_call: TRBV10-2
j_call: TRBJ1-2
clone_size: few

cdr3_nt: TGTGCCAGCAGTCCGATTGGGACAGGGGCCAATGAGCAGTTCTTC
cdr3_aa: CASSPIGTGANEQFF
d_call: TRBD1
v_call: TRBV28
j_call: TRBJ2-1
clone_size: -

cdr3_nt: TGTGCCAGCAGTGAAGGGGCCGGGACACCGAACACTGAAGCTTTCTTT
cdr3_aa: CASSEGAGTPNTEAFF
d_call: -
v_call: TRBV6-1
j_call: TRBJ1-1
clone_size: -

cdr3_nt: TGTGCCAGCAGCCCATTGGAGCTAGCGGTAAATCCCTACGAGCAGTACTTC
cdr3_aa: CASSPLELAVNPYEQYF
d_call: TRBD2
v_call: TRBV16
j_call: TRBJ2-7
clone_size: -

cdr3_nt: TGCGCCAGCAGCTGGGGAACGGACAGTACCAGCTACGAGCAGTACTTC
cdr3_aa: CASSWGTDSTSYEQYF
d_call: -
v_call: TRBV5-1
j_call: TRBJ2-7
clone_size: -